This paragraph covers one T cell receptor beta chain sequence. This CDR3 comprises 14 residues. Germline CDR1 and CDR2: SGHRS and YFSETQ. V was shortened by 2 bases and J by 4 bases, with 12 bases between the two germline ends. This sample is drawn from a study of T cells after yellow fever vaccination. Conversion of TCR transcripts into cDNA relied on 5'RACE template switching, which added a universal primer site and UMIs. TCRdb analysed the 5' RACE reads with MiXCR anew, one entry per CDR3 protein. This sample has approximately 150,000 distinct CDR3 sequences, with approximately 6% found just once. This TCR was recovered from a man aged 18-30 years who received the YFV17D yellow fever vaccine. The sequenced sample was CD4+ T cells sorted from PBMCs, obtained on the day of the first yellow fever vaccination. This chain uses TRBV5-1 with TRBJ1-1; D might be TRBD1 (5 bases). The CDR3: CASSFDQGSTEAFF. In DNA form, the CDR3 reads TGCGCCAGCAGCTTCGACCAGGGTAGCACTGAAGCTTTCTTT.